This T cell receptor beta chain was recovered during a study of T cell repertoires in cytomegalovirus infection. Study details: CMV infection and matching HLA type were both indicated by public TCR beta signatures.

TCRdb analysed the reads with MiXCR anew, one entry per CDR3 protein. The table lists 54,000 or so distinct CDR3 sequences, 25% to 40% of them singletons. Study results and caveats: Based on cumulative public TCR beta family frequency, carriers of CMV plus the relevant HLA were identified. Clonotype analysis showed dominance of the ex vivo response by HLA-C-restricted CMV-specific TCR beta clonotypes.

This CDR3 spans 12 amino acids. V was cut by 6 bases and J by 4 bases, with 10 bases left in between. A note on this clonotype: Its antigen remains unknown.

The sample comprised PBMCs, sequenced either directly or after in vitro stimulation (not recorded which). The clonotype was recovered from a human donor in good health (CMV status not recorded). Some clones in this sample may be carry-over from other donors' samples. V usage is TRBV12-3 or TRBV12-4 and J usage is TRBJ2-7; D is possibly TRBD1 (5 bases). Here the CDR3 DNA reads TGTGCCAGCAGATCCGACAGTTACGAGCAGTACTTC. Amino acid sequence: CASRSDSYEQYF.